This T cell receptor (beta chain) was recorded in a study of cytomegalovirus exposure and HLA in healthy donors. General study points: With further analysis later on, most CMV-associated TCR beta chains appeared HLA-restricted.

The CDR3 runs to 15 residues. From germline, CDR1 is SGHTA and CDR2 FQGNSA. V dropped 1 base and J dropped 4; count of bases not matched to a gene: 4. With 60 Vbeta and 13 Jbeta primers, the PCR was carried out. Some clones are missing from TCRdb's copy, which holds only in-frame ones; the method was immunoSEQ multiplex PCR. Among about 160,000 clones, more than 70% were seen once, and the ten largest hold around 0.93%. On this clone itself: Its antigen is not identified.

The V and J genes are TRBV7-2 and TRBJ2-1; 7 positions agree with TRBD2. The sequenced sample consisted of PBMCs. This receptor was identified in a man aged 30-40 years in good health and CMV-seronegative. CDR3: CASSLGSGYYNEQFF. CDR3 nucleotides: TGTGCCAGCAGCTTAGGTAGCGGGTATTACAATGAGCAGTTCTTC.